These T cell receptor beta chains were read from a single sample in a study of blood T cells in healthy people across ages. TCRdb reanalysed the 5' RACE reads using MiXCR and keeps one entry per CDR3 protein. In the table there are 1.2 million to 1.5 million distinct CDR3 sequences, around 59% of which are singletons. Sequencing used blood. Receptors originate from a man younger than 35 in good health. The CDR3 runs from the conserved cysteine through the conserved F or W. A D gene is named only where the DNA matches it firmly. Clone size is stated in some rows and not others, as once, few, many or a class when expanded.

V: TRBV27
J: TRBJ2-1
size: -
D: TRBD1
DNA: TGTGCCAGCAGTTTCCCGGGACAGGGGGCCAATGAGCAGTTCTTC
CDR3: CASSFPGQGANEQFF

V: TRBV6-5
J: TRBJ1-6
size: -
D: -
DNA: TGTGCCAGCAGGCGGATGGTGGGGAATTCACCCCTCCACTTT
CDR3: CASRRMVGNSPLHF

V: TRBV29-1
J: TRBJ2-5
size: -
D: TRBD2
DNA: TGCAGTGCACTCAGCGGGGCCGGGGTTCAAGAGACCCAGTACTTC
CDR3: CSALSGAGVQETQYF

V: TRBV11-2
J: TRBJ2-5
size: -
D: -
DNA: TGTGCCAGCAGCTTAATAAGTAGGGGGGGAGAGACCCAGTACTTC
CDR3: CASSLISRGGETQYF

V: TRBV28
J: TRBJ2-4
size: -
D: TRBD1
DNA: TGTGCCATTACAGGGGGGACCAAAAACATTCAGTACTTC
CDR3: CAITGGTKNIQYF

V: TRBV30
J: TRBJ2-5
size: -
D: -
DNA: TGTGCCTGGAGTCCCCCTTCAGAGACCCAGTACTTC
CDR3: CAWSPPSETQYF

V: TRBV20-1
J: TRBJ2-5
size: -
D: -
DNA: TGCAGTGCTAGGCAGGGCCAGGACCCTTCACAAGAGACCCAGTACTTC
CDR3: CSARQGQDPSQETQYF

V: TRBV15
J: TRBJ1-2
size: -
D: TRBD1
DNA: TGTGCCACCGGCGGCACACAGGGGGCGCGGGATTATGGCTACACCTTC
CDR3: CATGGTQGARDYGYTF

V: TRBV20-1
J: TRBJ2-7
size: -
D: -
DNA: TGCAGTGCTAGTAACGCGGGTCGGATGTACAATGAGCAGTACTTC
CDR3: CSASNAGRMYNEQYF

V: TRBV11-2
J: TRBJ2-3
size: -
D: TRBD1
DNA: TGTGCCAGCAGCTTAATCAGGGGGAAATTTATTACAGATACGCAGTATTTT
CDR3: CASSLIRGKFITDTQYF

V: TRBV4-2
J: TRBJ2-1
size: -
D: -
DNA: TGTGCCAGCAGCCAGATACAGGGAGATGAGCAGTTCTTC
CDR3: CASSQIQGDEQFF

V: TRBV27
J: TRBJ1-2
size: -
D: -
DNA: TGTGCCAGCAGTCCCAGACTCAACTATGGCTACACCTTC
CDR3: CASSPRLNYGYTF

V: TRBV12-5
J: TRBJ1-2
size: -
D: TRBD1
DNA: TGTGCTAGTGACGAGGGGACAGCCAATTATGGCTACACCTTC
CDR3: CASDEGTANYGYTF

V: TRBV2
J: TRBJ1-1
size: few
D: -
DNA: TGTGCCAGCAGTGATGCAGGCGGAACTGAAGCTTTCTTT
CDR3: CASSDAGGTEAFF

V: TRBV10-3
J: TRBJ2-3
size: -
D: TRBD2
DNA: TGTGCCATCAGTCGGACTAGCGGAGAAGCAGATACGCAGTATTTT
CDR3: CAISRTSGEADTQYF

V: TRBV19
J: TRBJ2-1
size: -
D: -
DNA: TGTGCCAGTAGGGGATCGGGGGACGTCAATGAGCAGTTCTTC
CDR3: CASRGSGDVNEQFF

V: TRBV6-2/TRBV6-3
J: TRBJ2-1
size: -
D: TRBD1
DNA: TGTGCCAGCAGTTTCCTCGGGACAGGCTTACTCAATGAGCAGTTCTTC
CDR3: CASSFLGTGLLNEQFF

V: TRBV27
J: TRBJ2-3
size: few
D: TRBD2
DNA: TGTGCCAGCAGTCCCTCCGCCGGGAGGGGTCCTCTAACAGATACGCAGTATTTT
CDR3: CASSPSAGRGPLTDTQYF

V: TRBV7-2
J: TRBJ1-1
size: -
D: -
DNA: TGTGCCAGCAGCTTAGTATCCTCCGTAGTGAACACTGAAGCTTTCTTT
CDR3: CASSLVSSVVNTEAFF

V: TRBV29-1
J: TRBJ2-5
size: -
D: -
DNA: TGCAGCGTAACCCTAGGTGGGGCCCTATTGGAGACCCAGTACTTC
CDR3: CSVTLGGALLETQYF

V: TRBV24-1
J: TRBJ2-3
size: -
D: TRBD2
DNA: TGTGCCACCAGTGATTCGCTAGCGGGAGACCCAGATACGCAGTATTTT
CDR3: CATSDSLAGDPDTQYF

V: TRBV29-1
J: TRBJ1-3
size: -
D: -
DNA: TGCAGCGCCGAGGGACGGGGGCGAGGAAACACCATATATTTT
CDR3: CSAEGRGRGNTIYF

V: TRBV29-1
J: TRBJ1-4
size: -
D: TRBD1
DNA: TGCAGCGTTCCCGGGACAGGGACTAATGAAAAACTGTTTTTT
CDR3: CSVPGTGTNEKLFF

V: TRBV20-1
J: TRBJ2-7
size: -
D: TRBD2
DNA: TGCAGTGCGTACTCCACACAGCGGGGGGGAACCTACGAGCAGTACTTC
CDR3: CSAYSTQRGGTYEQYF

V: TRBV6-6
J: TRBJ1-2
size: -
D: -
DNA: TGTGCCAGCAGTTACGGGGGGGTAAACTATGGCTACACCTTC
CDR3: CASSYGGVNYGYTF

V: TRBV20-1
J: TRBJ2-3
size: -
D: -
DNA: TGCAGTGCTAGAACAAACAGGAAAGACACAGATACGCAGTATTTT
CDR3: CSARTNRKDTDTQYF

V: TRBV4-3
J: TRBJ2-7
size: -
D: TRBD2
DNA: TGCGCCAGCAGCCCTAGCGGGGGGAAGTTCTACGAGCAGTACTTC
CDR3: CASSPSGGKFYEQYF

V: TRBV7-8
J: TRBJ2-7
size: -
D: TRBD1
DNA: TGTGCCAGCGGGACAGTTAGCGACGAGCAGTACTTC
CDR3: CASGTVSDEQYF